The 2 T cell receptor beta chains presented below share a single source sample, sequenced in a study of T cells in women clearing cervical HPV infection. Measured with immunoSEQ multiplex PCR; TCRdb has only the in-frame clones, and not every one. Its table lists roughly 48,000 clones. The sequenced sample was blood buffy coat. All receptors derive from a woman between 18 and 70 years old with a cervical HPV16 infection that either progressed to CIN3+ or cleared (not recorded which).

This CDR3 reads CASRVSALRDGYTF. Incomplete CDR3 DNA: TGTGCCAGCAGAGTTTCGGCCTTGAGGGATGGC. This sequence joins TRBV28 and TRBJ1-2; D is ambiguous. The sequenced fragment ends 3 residues before the CDR3 boundary, so the rest is inferred from the germline J gene. Trimming pared 6 bases from V and 6 bases from J, leaving 17 bases between. CDR3 length equals 14 residues. Germline CDR1 and CDR2: MDHEN and SYDVKM.

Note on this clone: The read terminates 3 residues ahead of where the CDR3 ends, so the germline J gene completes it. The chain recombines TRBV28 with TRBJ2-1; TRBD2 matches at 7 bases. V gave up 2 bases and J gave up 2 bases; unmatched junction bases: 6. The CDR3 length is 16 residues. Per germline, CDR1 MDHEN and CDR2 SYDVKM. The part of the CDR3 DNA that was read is TGTGCCAGCAGTTTAATCGGGACTACTACCTACAATGAG. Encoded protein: CASSLIGTTTYNE. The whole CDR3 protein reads CASSLIGTTTYNEQFF.